This T cell receptor beta chain was captured by sequencing in a study of CD8+ T cells in alopecia areata. Study-wide findings and caveats: The study found that many expanded lesional clones persisted in scalp and blood during tofacitinib. The study found tofacitinib significantly decreased scalp clonality and expanded CD8+ clones among the top 100.

Extracted RNA was reverse transcribed, and the resulting cDNA served as sequencing template. Generated by immunoSEQ multiplex PCR, the TCRdb table keeps only in-frame clones and is missing some. This sample has 100,000 to 140,000 clones, with 84% found just once. Germline CDR1 reads SGHRS; CDR2 reads YFSETQ. This CDR3 spans 15 amino acids. V gave up 1 base and J gave up 4 bases, with 13 bases separating them. Regarding treatment: oral pan-JAK inhibitor, 5-10 mg twice daily. About this clone itself: Its cognate antigen is unknown.

The clonotype comes from a human donor with alopecia areata. The V call is TRBV5-1, the J call TRBJ2-3; D uncertain. The specimen comprised CD8+ T cells sorted from blood, sampled at week 24, from a patient treated with tofacitinib. CDR3 in DNA: TGCGCCAGCAGCTTGAAGTTTCCAGGCTCAGATACGCAGTATTTT. Translating it yields CASSLKFPGSDTQYF.